This TCR beta chain is from a study of graft-versus-host responses after intestinal transplantation (dated by TCRdb to the early 2020s). Background for the entire study: The transplants that recipients received were multivisceral, liver-intestinal, or isolated intestinal. Instead of going to the commercial service, samples from a few later patients were sequenced in-house on an Illumina MiSeq and processed with MiXCR. All recipients received anti-thymocyte globulin induction followed by maintenance tacrolimus and steroids for approximately 3 years. Alloreactive clones were identified by sequencing pre-transplant mixed lymphocyte reaction products and comparing these products with unstimulated pre-transplant donor and recipient T cells. A cohort of 20 to 25 intestinal transplant recipients, including one retransplant, was enrolled, and 3 patients lacking pretransplant specimens were excluded. A peak of at least 4% donor T cells among recipient peripheral blood mononuclear cells was the definition used for donor T cell macrochimerism. After intestinal transplantation, graft-versus-host and host-versus-graft alloreactive T cell clones in the graft, circulation and bone marrow were tracked using bulk TCR-beta CDR3 sequencing.

The method behind the library was the immunoSEQ multiplex PCR assay. For most patients, genomic DNA was isolated with the Qiagen DNeasy Blood and Tissue Kit and sent frozen to Adaptive Biotechnologies for TCR sequencing. Adaptive Biotechnologies carried out high-throughput TCR-beta CDR3 sequencing of genomic DNA for most patients. On the authors' methods: Adaptive's ImmunoSEQ software was the source of the TCR sequencing data for 15 to 20 patients, while a few other patients were processed with MiXCR and VDJtools. To correct CD4 versus CD8 sorting errors, any sequence found in both subsets at a frequency ratio below 5:1 was removed. Because the origin of CDR3 nucleotide sequences shared between donor and recipient could not be assigned, those sequences were removed. At least 2-fold expansion over unstimulated cells and a minimum CFSE-low frequency of 0.002% (template counts) or 0.001% (read counts) were required for clones to be classified as alloreactive. A clone was considered mappable if detected in the sequenced pre-transplant spleen, lymph node, or MLR CFSE-low populations of the donor or recipient. Cumulative frequency of alloreactive clones was calculated as a percentage of all sequences weighted by copy number. In its TCRdb copy, this immuneACCESS table keeps in-frame sequences only and misses some clones. Where compared with another copy, unresolved V genes explain less than half of these, and the others have no known cause. V, J and clone size were drawn from that table, and D and trimming were deduced from the DNA. The sample table lists 130,000 to 150,000 clones, around nine tenths of them with a count of one. The ten top clones hold roughly 0.19% of the sample.

In the germline V gene, CDR1 corresponds to SGHDN and CDR2 to FVKESK. Taken from cysteine to phenylalanine, the CDR3 has 15 residues. Just CDR3 DNA is preserved here, 45 bases in frame from base 1. V drops 3 bases and J drops 0 bases, leaving 12 bases in between. On this clone itself: Its antigen target is currently unknown. No much larger clonotype is one base removed from it; base qualities were not supplied.

What the research found in general, with its limitations: Early after transplant, declines in HvG clones were associated with peak levels of circulating GvH clones. GvH clones turned up in recipient bone marrow, with some appearing earlier in ileal mucosa or blood, a pattern consistent with an intestinal mucosal origin. In the allografts of patients with donor T cell macrochimerism, GvH to HvG T cell clonal ratios were high. The conclusions were limited by the relatively low number and heterogeneity of the intestinal transplant patients.

This specimen's time point label, interpreted: cells obtained before transplantation from donor or recipient. CD3+CD4+ and CD3+CD8+ populations were FACS-sorted from unstimulated pre-transplant donor and recipient cells taken from spleen or lymph nodes. This chain is built from TRBV14 and TRBJ2-7; the D gene is possibly TRBD1, with 6 bases matching. The sequencing used unstimulated CD4+ T cells sorted from spleen or lymph node cells, collected before intestinal transplant. This TCR came from a human donor who received an intestinal transplant. The DNA sequence is as follows: TGTGCCAGCAGCCAGAACAGGGTAGCCTCCTACGAGCAGTACTTC. Protein translation: CASSQNRVASYEQYF.